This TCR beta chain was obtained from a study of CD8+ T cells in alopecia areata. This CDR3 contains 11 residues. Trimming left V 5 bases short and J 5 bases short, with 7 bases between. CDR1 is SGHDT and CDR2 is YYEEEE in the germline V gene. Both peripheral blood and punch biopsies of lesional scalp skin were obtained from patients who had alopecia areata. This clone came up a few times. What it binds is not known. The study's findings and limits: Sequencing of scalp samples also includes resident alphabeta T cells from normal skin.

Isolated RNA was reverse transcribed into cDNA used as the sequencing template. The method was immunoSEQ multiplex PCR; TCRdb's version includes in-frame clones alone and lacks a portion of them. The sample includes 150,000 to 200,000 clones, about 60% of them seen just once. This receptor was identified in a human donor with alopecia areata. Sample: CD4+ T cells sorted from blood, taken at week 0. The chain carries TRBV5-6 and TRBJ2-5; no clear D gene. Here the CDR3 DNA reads TGTGCCAGCAGTCTTTCGGAGACCCAGTACTTC. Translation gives CASSLSETQYF.